Below are 27 T cell receptor beta chains sequenced from a single sample in a study of metastatic and nonmetastatic thyroid tumors. All patients were untreated before thyroid surgery. From the PCR reads, TCRdb re-called clones with MiXCR. The data hold some 12,000 clones, with around 10% observed a single time. Sequenced material: blood. These TCRs come from a female donor with papillary thyroid cancer or a benign thyroid nodule (not recorded which). Some clones in this sample may be carry-over from other donors' samples.

Many counts were recorded for this clone. The chain recombines TRBV15 with TRBJ2-2; D remains unclear. The CDR3 loop spans 15 amino acids. Trimming removed 2 bases from V and 3 bases from J, with 10 bases in between. The germline gives CDR1 LNHNV, CDR2 YYDKDF (reference sequence). The CDR3, as DNA: TGTGCCACCAGCAGACAAGACTGGCACACCGGGGAGCTGTTTTTT. As protein: CATSRQDWHTGELFF. The whole variable domain, remainder taken from reference TRBV15 and TRBJ2-2, is DAMVIQNPRYQVTQFGKPVTLSCSQTLNHNVMYWYQQKSSQAPKLLFHYYDKDFNNEADTPDNFQSRRPNTSFCFLDIRSPGLGDTAMYLCATSRQDWHTGELFFGEGSRLTVL.

This clone is classed as medium-sized. The chain has TRBV5-1 and TRBJ1-2, with TRBD1 as a possible D gene (6 bases). V dropped 2 bases and J dropped 0 bases, with 17 bases sitting between them. Germline CDR1 is SGHRS and CDR2 is YFSETQ. CDR3 size: 17 residues. The CDR3 nucleotides read TGCGCCAGCAGCTTCGATTTCGGGGGGCGATCTAACTATGGCTACACCTTC. Amino acids: CASSFDFGGRSNYGYTF.

The chain couples TRBV19 to TRBJ1-5, with a tentative D call TRBD1 (5 bases). Germline CDR1 is LNHDA and CDR2 is SQIVND (reference sequence). The CDR3 has 15 residues. The V and J ends lost 4 bases and 7 bases respectively, with 17 bases between them. Here the CDR3 reads CASSNIVPWGQPQHF. DNA for the CDR3: TGTGCCAGTAGTAATATAGTTCCCTGGGGCCAGCCCCAGCATTTT.

Ten or more counts support this clone. The chain has TRBV10-2 and TRBJ2-1; 8 bases align to TRBD1. J was trimmed by 4 bases and V by 8 bases; bases with no gene match: 4. CDR3 length equals 13 residues. Per germline, CDR1 WSHSY and CDR2 SAAADI. The CDR3 loop is CASEDREYNEQFF. Here the CDR3 DNA reads TGCGCCAGCGAGGACAGGGAGTACAATGAGCAGTTCTTC.

Note on this clone: This may arise from a read error, as a much more abundant clone is one base away. The same CDR3 is also encoded by other DNA sequences in this sample. The chain has TRBV20-1 and TRBJ2-3, with 9 bases that match TRBD1. Looked up from germline, CDR1 is DFQATT and CDR2 is SNEGSKA (reference sequence). This CDR3 contains 15 residues. CDR3 loop: CSARDRVISTDTQYF. In DNA form, the CDR3 reads TGCAGTGCAAGGGACAGGGTAATTAGTACAGATACGCAGTATTTC.

This clone is termed medium-sized. V and J are TRBV29-1 and TRBJ2-7, with 7 bases matching TRBD1. This CDR3 spans 12 amino acids. Germline values: CDR1 SQVTM, CDR2 ANQGSEA. V shed 4 bases and J 4 bases; nucleotides not matched to a gene: 4. The CDR3 coding sequence is TGCAGCGTTGGAGGGGGCCCGTACGAGCAGTACTTC. It codes for CSVGGGPYEQYF.

This clone is labeled as medium-sized. The DNA of the CDR3 is TGTGCCAGCAGTTTTGGCGGGCGGGGGGCCCGCAATGAGCAGTTCTTC. Protein sequence: CASSFGGRGARNEQFF. This chain uses TRBV12-3 or TRBV12-4 with TRBJ2-1, with TRBD2 identical over 8 bases. The CDR3 contains 16 residues. J gave up 6 bases and V 3 bases, and 10 bases lay outside the gene matches.

This clone was picked up a small number of times. The chain links TRBV6-5 to TRBJ2-7, with 7 bases matching TRBD2. V gave up 4 bases and J gave up 4 bases; unmatched junction bases: 7. Germline V CDR1 and CDR2: MNHEY, SVGAGI. This CDR3 is 14 amino acids long. DNA of the CDR3: TGTGCCAGCAGTTTACGGCGGGAGTTTTACGAGCAGTACTTC. Residues: CASSLRREFYEQYF.

This clone is termed medium-sized. The chain links TRBV6-1 to TRBJ1-5; 9 nucleotides agree with TRBD1. Germline CDR1 and CDR2: MNHNS and SASEGT. CDR3 size: 16 residues. The V and J ends lost 5 bases and 1 base, in that order; junction bases with no gene match: 6. Here the CDR3 DNA reads TGTGCCAGCAGTCAATCGACAGGGGGGAGCAATCAGCCCCAGCATTTT. Translation: CASSQSTGGSNQPQHF.

This clone was counted only a few times. V and J are TRBV6-1 and TRBJ1-3, with D perhaps TRBD1 (6 bases). V was pared by 7 bases and J by 3 bases, with 13 bases between. Germline V lookup: CDR1 MNHNS, CDR2 SASEGT. This CDR3 is built from 14 residues. CDR3 in amino acids: CASISGGHGNTIYF. The CDR3 coding sequence is TGTGCCAGCATCTCCGGGGGACATGGAAACACCATATATTTT.

CDR3 loop: CASSKTVREKLFF. The CDR3 DNA sequence: TGTGCCAGCAGTAAGACTGTCAGAGAAAAACTGTTTTTT. This chain uses TRBV12-3 or TRBV12-4 with TRBJ1-4; D gene uncertain. Trimming shortened V by 5 bases and J by 8 bases, and 12 bases separated the two germline ends. This CDR3 is 13 amino acids long.

This clone was detected a few times. This sequence joins TRBV5-1 and TRBJ2-7; 8 bases are shared with TRBD2. V lost 3 bases to trimming and J lost 2 bases; unmatched junction nucleotides: 10. Germline CDR1 is SGHRS and CDR2 is YFSETQ. This CDR3 region has 16 residues. For the CDR3, the DNA is TGCGCCAGCAGCTACGCCGGGGGGGGTGTGGCCTACGAGCAGTACTTC. Translated: CASSYAGGGVAYEQYF.

This clone was seen many times. The chain links TRBV28 to TRBJ2-2; D may match TRBD1 or TRBD2 (5 bases each). The germline gives CDR1 MDHEN, CDR2 SYDVKM. The V end lost 3 bases, the J end lost 2 bases, and 10 bases lay between the germline ends. The CDR3 totals 15 residues. CDR3 DNA: TGTGCCAGCAGTTTCTATGGGACCAACACCGGGGAGCTGTTTTTT. Protein sequence: CASSFYGTNTGELFF.

This clone has ten or more counts. The chain couples TRBV20-1 to TRBJ2-3, with 12 bases aligning to TRBD2. The CDR3 has 19 residues. The junction had 17 bases not matched to a gene; V was cut back by 0 bases and J by 7 bases. Looked up from germline, CDR1 is DFQATT and CDR2 is SNEGSKA (reference sequence). The CDR3 nucleotides are TGCAGTGCTAGAGATGCCCATCTGAGACTAGCGGGAGCTGTTAATACGCAGTATTTT. Protein: CSARDAHLRLAGAVNTQYF.

This clone was seen ten or more times. This chain connects TRBV7-6 to TRBJ2-7; 8 positions match TRBD2. Losses at the gene ends were 2 bases for V and 5 bases for J; bases not matched to a gene: 5. CDR1 SGHVS and CDR2 FNYEAQ come from the germline V gene. This CDR3 region has 14 residues. The CDR3 loop is CASSLSGREHEQYF. The CDR3 DNA sequence: TGTGCCAGCAGCTTAAGCGGGAGAGAGCACGAGCAGTACTTC. The entire variable domain, with the rest obtained from reference TRBV7-6 and TRBJ2-7, is as follows: GAGVSQSPRYKVTKRGQDVALRCDPISGHVSLYWYRQALGQGPEFLTYFNYEAQQDKSGLPNDRFSAERPEGSISTLTIQRTEQRDSAMYRCASSLSGREHEQYFGPGTRLTVT.

This clone was counted at least ten times. The chain combines TRBV4-1 with TRBJ2-7; 7 bases are a match to TRBD2. CDR1 is MGHRA and CDR2 is YSYEKL in the germline V gene. V was clipped by 0 bases and J by 7 bases; unmatched bases: 6. This CDR3 has 14 residues. The CDR3 coding sequence is TGCGCCAGCAGCCAAGAATGGGAGGGGCGAGAGCAGTACTTC. Encoded protein: CASSQEWEGREQYF.

This clone is medium-sized within its sample. The chain links TRBV2 to TRBJ2-7, with D maybe TRBD2 (5 bases). Germline CDR1 is SNHLY and CDR2 is FYNNEI. V lost 7 bases to trimming and J lost 7 bases, with 17 bases between them. The CDR3 runs to 13 residues. The CDR3 loop is CASTVLQGSEQYF. The CDR3, as DNA: TGTGCCAGCACGGTTCTGCAAGGGAGTGAGCAGTACTTC.

Judged by abundance, this clone is medium-sized (0.01 to 0.1%). The J gene is TRBJ2-3, the V gene TRBV6-1; 8 bases line up with TRBD2. Germline V gives CDR1 MNHNS, CDR2 SASEGT. The CDR3 extends over 16 amino acids. The ends lost 6 bases at V and 2 bases at J; junction bases unmatched: 10. This chain's CDR3 is CASRYKRGGNTDTQYF. CDR3 DNA sequence: TGTGCCAGCAGATATAAACGGGGGGGAAACACAGATACGCAGTATTTT.

This clone turned up a few times. One end of the junction fails to match germline, which may point to a read error. This sequence joins TRBV6-4 and TRBJ2-3; 9 bases are a match to TRBD1. The CDR3 runs to 15 residues. Germline V gene data show CDR1 as MRHNA and CDR2 as SNTAGT. The CDR3 coding sequence is TGTGCTAGCATAAACAGGGGGCGAGACACAGATACGCAGTATTTT. Translating gives CASINRGRDTDTQYF.

In this sample, this clone is medium-sized. The chain combines TRBV30 with TRBJ1-4; D gene ambiguous. The V gene's germline CDR1 is GTSNPN and CDR2 SVGIG (reference sequence). V gave up 0 bases and J gave up 7 bases, with 3 bases separating them. This CDR3 is built from 11 residues. In DNA, the CDR3 is TGTGCCTGGAGTGTCGGTGAAAAACTGTTTTTT. It specifies CAWSVGEKLFF.

This clone was observed at least ten times. V and J are TRBV28 and TRBJ2-5; D unclear. The V end was cut by 2 bases, the J end by 6 bases, with 13 bases between. CDR1 is MDHEN, CDR2 SYDVKM, per germline. The CDR3 loop spans 14 amino acids. In nucleotides, the CDR3 is TGTGCCAGCAGTTTAATGGTATTGGTAAAGACCCAGTACTTC. Its translation: CASSLMVLVKTQYF.

This clone appeared a few times. The junction departs from the called germline gene at one end, perhaps through a read error. This chain links TRBV28 with TRBJ2-5, with unresolved D. Germline CDR1 and CDR2: MDHEN and SYDVKM. CDR3 length equals 13 residues. CDR3 amino acids: CAGSLVGSETQYF. The CDR3 nucleotides read TGTGCCGGCAGTCTCGTGGGTTCGGAGACCCAGTACTTC.

V and J are TRBV27 and TRBJ1-2; weak D call: TRBD1 (5 bases). The CDR3 consists of 13 residues. The V and J ends lost 4 bases and 7 bases respectively, with 13 bases between them. The germline V gene has CDR1 MNHEY and CDR2 SMNVEV (reference sequence). The CDR3 spells CASSSTELGGYTF. The CDR3 DNA is TGTGCCAGCAGTTCGACAGAGCTTGGTGGCTACACCTTC.

The chain has TRBV4-1 and TRBJ1-3, with 7 bases matching TRBD1. The CDR3 consists of 15 residues. CDR1 and CDR2 (germline): MGHRA, YSYEKL. V was pared by 3 bases and J by 4 bases, with 6 bases of the junction left unmatched. Here the CDR3 DNA reads TGCGCCAGCAGCCAGAAACAGGGGACCGGAAACACCATATATTTT. This translates into CASSQKQGTGNTIYF.

Concerning this clone: At one boundary the junction diverges from the germline segment, which might be a read error. This chain links TRBV19 with TRBJ1-5, with D perhaps TRBD1 (6 bases). This CDR3 is built from 17 residues. Per germline, CDR1 LNHDA and CDR2 SQIVND (reference sequence). In DNA form, the CDR3 reads TGTTCCAGTATAGCCCTGACGGTGGGAGGGGGGAATCAGCCCCAGCATTTT. Translated, it gives CSSIALTVGGGNQPQHF.

This clone was seen a few times. The J gene is TRBJ1-6, the V gene TRBV12-3 or TRBV12-4; 8 bases line up with TRBD1. This CDR3 is 14 amino acids long. V dropped 5 bases and J dropped 6; count of bases not matched to a gene: 3. The CDR3 DNA reads TGTGCCAGCAGTAGACAGGGGATTAATTCACCCCTCCACTTT. This gives the protein CASSRQGINSPLHF.

J is TRBJ1-4 and V is TRBV30; D gene uncertain. The CDR3 is 11 residues long. Germline CDR1 reads GTSNPN; CDR2 reads SVGIG (reference sequence). V lost 5 bases and J 7 bases, leaving 8 bases between the germline ends. The CDR3 sequence is CAWAGVEKLFF. The CDR3 region has the DNA TGTGCCTGGGCGGGCGTTGAAAAACTGTTTTTT.